The 27 T cell receptor beta chains presented below share a single source sample, sequenced in a study of technical replicates of blood from several donors. Clones were read by immunoSEQ multiplex PCR, and TCRdb kept only the in-frame ones, dropping some. Among tens of thousands of clones listed, 95% were seen once. The sample was T cells isolated from PBMCs. All receptors come from a human donor in good health.

The CDR3 is CASSQDFGTGVPYEQYF. Written as DNA, the CDR3 is TGCGCCAGCAGCCAAGATTTTGGCACAGGGGTTCCCTACGAGCAGTACTTC. This rearrangement joins TRBV4-1 to TRBJ2-7, with 7 bases aligning to TRBD1. With 0 bases clipped from V and 2 bases from J, the junction kept 10 bases outside the gene matches. Germline V gene sequence: CDR1 MGHRA, CDR2 YSYEKL. The CDR3 runs to 17 residues.

The V and J genes are TRBV5-1 and TRBJ1-2, with D unresolved. This CDR3 has 14 amino acids. With 0 bases removed from V and 2 bases from J, the gap between germline ends came to 8 bases. Germline values: CDR1 SGHRS, CDR2 YFSETQ. CDR3 amino acids: CASSLAERNYGYTF. In nucleotides, the CDR3 is TGCGCCAGCAGCTTGGCCGAACGGAACTATGGCTACACCTTC.

The CDR3 protein is CASSLPQGYTGELFF. The DNA for the CDR3 is TGTGCCAGCAGCTTACCCCAGGGATACACCGGGGAGCTGTTTTTT. V usage is TRBV7-8 and J usage is TRBJ2-2; D perhaps matches TRBD1 (5 bases). The CDR3 length is 15 residues. Trimming removed 2 bases at V and 3 bases at J, with 10 bases between. CDR1 and CDR2 from the germline V gene are SGHVS and FQNEAQ.

This clone appeared once. The chain carries TRBV20-1 and TRBJ2-5; D is perhaps TRBD2 (6 bases). Germline V lookup: CDR1 DFQATT, CDR2 SNEGSKA (reference sequence). Trimming left V 7 bases short and J 5 bases short, with 11 bases between. The CDR3 contains 11 residues. CDR3 in amino acids: CSGEAGETQYF. The CDR3 DNA is TGCAGTGGTGAGGCGGGGGAGACCCAGTACTTC.

This clone was detected once. The chain recombines TRBV4-2 with TRBJ2-5; 8 bases line up with TRBD1. This CDR3 is 15 amino acids long. After removal of 2 bases from V and 1 base from J, the junction contained 3 bases not matched to a gene. Germline assignment: CDR1 LGHNA and CDR2 YNFKEQ. CDR3 DNA sequence: TGTGCCAGCAGCCAATTAACAGGGGGCCAAGAGACCCAGTACTTC. It codes for CASSQLTGGQETQYF.

The chain employs TRBV30 and TRBJ1-2, with 7 bases that match TRBD1. The CDR3 contains 17 residues. The V and J ends lost 0 bases and 7 bases, in that order; junction bases with no gene match: 17. Germline values: CDR1 GTSNPN, CDR2 SVGIG (reference sequence). The CDR3 DNA is TGTGCCTGGAGTGTATGGGAAATACAGGGGAGCGGGAGTGGCTACACCTTC. Amino acids: CAWSVWEIQGSGSGYTF.

This rearrangement joins TRBV7-6 to TRBJ1-3; possible D gene TRBD1, 5 bases. The CDR3 is made up of 17 amino acids. CDR1 is SGHVS and CDR2 is FNYEAQ in the germline V gene. Trimming removed 1 base from V and 0 bases from J, with 13 bases in between. The CDR3 bases are TGTGCCAGCAGCTTAGTAGGCAGGGCCCACTCTGGAAACACCATATATTTT. This codes for CASSLVGRAHSGNTIYF.

The chain has TRBV10-3 and TRBJ2-2; 14 nucleotides line up with TRBD2. Germline V gene sequence: CDR1 ENHRY, CDR2 SYGVKD. Trimming removed 7 bases from V and 2 bases from J; junction bases left unmatched: 6. There are 17 residues in the CDR3. CDR3 sequence: CAITIGLAGGNTGELFF. The CDR3, as DNA: TGTGCCATCACCATCGGACTAGCGGGGGGTAACACCGGGGAGCTGTTTTTT.

The chain employs TRBV27 and TRBJ2-5; 8 bases are shared with TRBD1. The CDR3 has 14 amino acids. The germline V gene encodes CDR1 MNHEY and CDR2 SMNVEV (reference sequence). V trimming: 7 bases; J trimming: 5 bases; junction bases outside the gene matches: 9. The CDR3 is CASTPDRGEETQYF. The CDR3 DNA follows: TGTGCCAGCACCCCCGACAGGGGAGAGGAGACCCAGTACTTC.

This clone was detected once. The V and J genes are TRBV21-1 and TRBJ2-6; the table names TRBD1, a call not compared with the DNA. TRBV21-1 is annotated as a pseudogene. The CDR3 loop spans 19 amino acids. Here the CDR3 reads CASSKHLLWGPPGANVLTF. DNA of the CDR3: TGTGCCAGCAGCAAACATCTATTGTGGGGCCCTCCTGGGGCCAACGTCCTGACTTTC.

The chain links TRBV6-6 to TRBJ1-5; no definite D call. The CDR3 consists of 15 residues. CDR1 is MNHNY, CDR2 SVGAGI, per germline (reference sequence). V shed 5 bases and J shed 4 bases, with 15 bases lying between them. The CDR3 DNA is TGTGCCAGCAGTCCCCCCAGTGGAGATAATCAGCCCCAGCATTTT. It is translated as CASSPPSGDNQPQHF.

The chain uses TRBV11-2 and TRBJ2-3, with 10 positions matching TRBD2. Trimming cost V 0 bases and J 3 bases; bases outside gene matches: 12. Germline V gene lookup returns CDR1 SGHAT and CDR2 FQNNGV. The CDR3 runs 19 residues. The CDR3 DNA sequence: TGTGCCAGCAGCTTAGAGCCCCCCGGGACTAGCGATATTACAGATACGCAGTATTTT. It yields the protein CASSLEPPGTSDITDTQYF.

The V call is TRBV30, the J call TRBJ2-5; tentative D call: TRBD1 (6 bases). Germline CDR1 is GTSNPN and CDR2 is SVGIG (reference sequence). The CDR3 covers 14 residues. V was clipped by 4 bases and J by 1 base, with 13 bases between them. This chain's CDR3 is CAWTRGTSQETQYF. DNA of the CDR3: TGTGCCTGGACGAGGGGGACATCCCAAGAGACCCAGTACTTC.

The chain uses TRBV6-5 and TRBJ1-5, with D hard to call. The CDR3 sequence is 13 residues long. Germline V gene lookup returns CDR1 MNHEY and CDR2 SVGAGI. Trimming left V 2 bases short and J 10 bases short, with 12 bases between. CDR3: CASSYVRTGPQHF. As DNA, the CDR3 is TGTGCCAGCAGTTACGTACGGACTGGTCCCCAGCATTTT.

The genes are TRBV7-9 and TRBJ1-1; 9 bases line up with TRBD1. From germline, CDR1 is SEHNR and CDR2 FQNEAQ (reference sequence). With V trimmed by 5 bases and J by 3 bases, 7 bases remained unmatched. This CDR3 has 15 amino acids. The CDR3 nucleotides are TGTGCCAGCAGCCACCCCGACAGGGGGGACACTGAAGCTTTCTTT. Translating gives CASSHPDRGDTEAFF.

About this clone itself: The junction departs from the called germline gene at one end, perhaps through a read error. The chain recombines TRBV4-1 with TRBJ2-7; 14 bases are shared with TRBD2. Germline-derived CDR1 and CDR2 are MGHRA and YSYEKL. This CDR3 comprises 17 residues. CDR3 nucleotide sequence: TGCGCCAGCAGCCGGGGAGTTGCAGGGACTAGCGGGAGTCAACCAGACTTC. Translated: CASSRGVAGTSGSQPDF.

The chain employs TRBV9 and TRBJ2-1; D remains ambiguous. Trimming took off 2 bases at V and 4 bases at J, with 7 bases between the two ends. There are 13 residues in the CDR3. CDR1 is SGDLS, CDR2 YYNGEE, per germline. In DNA, the CDR3 is TGTGCCAGCAGCGTTGCGGAGTACAATGAGCAGTTCTTC. Translated: CASSVAEYNEQFF.

This rearrangement joins TRBV11-3 to TRBJ2-2; 10 nucleotides match TRBD2. V lost 5 bases, J lost 5 bases, and 5 bases stayed unmatched. Germline assignment: CDR1 SGHNT and CDR2 YENEEA. There are 15 residues in the CDR3. CDR3 amino acids: CASSLGLAETGELFF. The CDR3 DNA sequence: TGTGCCAGCAGCCTCGGACTAGCGGAGACCGGGGAGCTGTTTTTT.

V is TRBV10-2 and J is TRBJ1-1; 9 positions match TRBD1. Germline CDR1 is WSHSY and CDR2 is SAAADI. This CDR3 is 15 amino acids long. After removal of 8 bases from V and 0 bases from J, the junction contained 7 bases not matched to a gene. CDR3 coding DNA: TGCGCCAGCCAGGGGACAGGGAACATGAACACTGAAGCTTTCTTT. Amino acids: CASQGTGNMNTEAFF.

The chain is built from TRBV5-4 and TRBJ2-7; 9 positions agree with TRBD1. This CDR3 contains 14 residues. Trimming cost V 0 bases and J 8 bases; bases outside gene matches: 6. Germline-derived CDR1 and CDR2 are SGHNT and YYREEE (reference sequence). The CDR3 DNA follows: TGTGCCAGCAGCTTGGCCGGGACAGGGACCCAGCAGTACTTC. Translated: CASSLAGTGTQQYF.

The V call is TRBV10-3, the J call TRBJ1-1; 7 bases align to TRBD1. V shed 3 bases and J 5 bases; nucleotides not matched to a gene: 6. The germline CDR1 and CDR2 sequences are ENHRY and SYGVKD. This CDR3 is built from 14 residues. The CDR3 DNA reads as TGTGCCATCAGTGAAACCCCAGGGGGGACTGAAGCTTTCTTT. It codes for CAISETPGGTEAFF.

The gene calls are TRBV21-1 and TRBJ2-1; the D call in the table, TRBD1, was not verified against the DNA. TRBV21-1 is termed a pseudogene. The CDR3 spans 16 residues. DNA of the CDR3: TGTGCCAGCAGCGACCCTGACAGGGGCTCCTACAATGAGCAGTTCTTC. Its protein product is CASSDPDRGSYNEQFF.

The rearrangement joins TRBV6-4 to TRBJ2-3; 7 nucleotides agree with TRBD2. Trimming took 5 bases from V and 2 from J; bases not matched to a gene: 4. CDR3 length equals 14 residues. Germline CDR1 reads MRHNA; CDR2 reads SNTAGT. The CDR3 DNA follows: TGTGCCAGCAGTCCTAGCGGTACCACAGATACGCAGTATTTT. Translation: CASSPSGTTDTQYF.

The chain employs TRBV7-6 and TRBJ2-3; 9 positions match TRBD1. The CDR3 runs 15 residues. V dropped 5 bases and J dropped 3; count of bases not matched to a gene: 6. Germline V gene lookup returns CDR1 SGHVS and CDR2 FNYEAQ. The CDR3 sequence is CASSRPGQGTDTQYF. CDR3 DNA: TGTGCCAGCAGCCGACCGGGACAGGGAACAGATACGCAGTATTTT.

V is TRBV28 and J is TRBJ1-4, with unresolved D. The germline gives CDR1 MDHEN, CDR2 SYDVKM. The CDR3 spans 13 residues. V was cut by 6 bases and J by 8 bases, with 13 bases left in between. In DNA form, the CDR3 reads TGTGCCAGCAGGATCGGGAGTTGGGAAAAACTGTTTTTT. Protein sequence: CASRIGSWEKLFF.

The chain joins TRBV28 to TRBJ2-1, with 10 bases lining up with TRBD2. The CDR3 is 16 residues long. Germline V gene lookup returns CDR1 MDHEN and CDR2 SYDVKM. V shed 1 base, J shed 4 bases, and the junction held 4 bases outside the gene matches. The CDR3 loop reads CASSLYLAGEYNEQFF. CDR3 DNA: TGTGCCAGCAGTTTATACCTAGCGGGAGAATACAATGAGCAGTTCTTC. The whole variable domain, filled in from reference TRBV28 and TRBJ2-1, reads DVKVTQSSRYLVKRTGEKVFLECVQDMDHENMFWYRQDPGLGLRLIYFSYDVKMKEKGDIPEGYSVSREKKERFSLILESASTNQTSMYLCASSLYLAGEYNEQFFGPGTRLTVL.

This sequence joins TRBV5-4 and TRBJ2-7; D might be TRBD1 (5 bases). Trimming pared 2 bases from V and 7 bases from J, leaving 13 bases between. CDR3 size: 13 residues. The germline V gene encodes CDR1 SGHNT and CDR2 YYREEE (reference sequence). The CDR3 nucleotides read TGTGCCAGCAGCTTACCCAGGGCCCGGGAGCAGTACTTC. It encodes CASSLPRAREQYF. Variable domain in full (rest from reference TRBV5-4 and TRBJ2-7): ETGVTQSPTHLIKTRGQQVTLRCSSQSGHNTVSWYQQALGQGPQFIFQYYREEENGRGNFPPRFSGLQFPNYSSELNVNALELDDSALYLCASSLPRAREQYFGPGTRLTVT.